This T cell receptor (beta chain) came from a study of siplizumab effects on memory and regulatory T cells. General observations from the study: Roughly 80-97% of proliferating CD4+ or CD8+ clones lacked an assignable naive or memory phenotype.

On this clone: Its antigen is currently unknown.

Clones were read by immunoSEQ multiplex PCR, and TCRdb kept only the in-frame ones, dropping some. The repertoire holds fewer than 60,000 clones, 85% to 95% seen once, with 17% in the top ten. CDR3 size: 12 residues. Germline values: CDR1 ENHRY, CDR2 SYGVKD. The V end was cut by 9 bases, the J end by 0 bases, with 5 bases between. The chain carries TRBV10-3 and TRBJ2-2; D unresolved. The source is a human donor in good health. Sequences were obtained from CD8+ T cells sorted from blood. CDR3 residues: CAMGSNTGELFF. CDR3 in DNA: TGTGCCATGGGGTCGAACACCGGGGAGCTGTTTTTT.